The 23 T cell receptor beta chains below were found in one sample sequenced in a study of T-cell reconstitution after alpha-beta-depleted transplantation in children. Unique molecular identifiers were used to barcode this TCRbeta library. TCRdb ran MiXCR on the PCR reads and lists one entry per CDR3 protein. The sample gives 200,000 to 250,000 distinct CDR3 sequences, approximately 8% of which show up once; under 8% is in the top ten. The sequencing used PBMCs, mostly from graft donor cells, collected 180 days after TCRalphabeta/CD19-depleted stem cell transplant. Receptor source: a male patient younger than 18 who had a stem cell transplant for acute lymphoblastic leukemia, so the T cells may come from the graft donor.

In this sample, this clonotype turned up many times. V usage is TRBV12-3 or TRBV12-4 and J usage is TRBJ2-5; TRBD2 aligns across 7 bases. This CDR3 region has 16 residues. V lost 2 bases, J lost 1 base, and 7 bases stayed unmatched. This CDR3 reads CASSLRAGVPQETQYF. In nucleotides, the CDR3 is TGTGCCAGCAGTTTACGGGCGGGGGTACCCCAAGAGACCCAGTACTTC.

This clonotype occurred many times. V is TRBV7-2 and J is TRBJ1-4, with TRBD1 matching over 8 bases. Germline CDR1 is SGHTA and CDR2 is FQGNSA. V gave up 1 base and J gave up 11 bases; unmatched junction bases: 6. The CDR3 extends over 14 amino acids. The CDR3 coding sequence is TGTGCCAGCAGCTTAGTACAGGGGGGTGTTAAACTGTTTTTT. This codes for CASSLVQGGVKLFF.

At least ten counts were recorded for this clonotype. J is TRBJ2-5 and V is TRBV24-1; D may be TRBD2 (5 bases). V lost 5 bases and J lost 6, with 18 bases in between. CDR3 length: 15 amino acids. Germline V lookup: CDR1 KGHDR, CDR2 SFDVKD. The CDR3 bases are TGTGCCACCAGTGGGTCTGCGGGCCTTGAGAAGACCCAGTACTTC. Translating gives CATSGSAGLEKTQYF.

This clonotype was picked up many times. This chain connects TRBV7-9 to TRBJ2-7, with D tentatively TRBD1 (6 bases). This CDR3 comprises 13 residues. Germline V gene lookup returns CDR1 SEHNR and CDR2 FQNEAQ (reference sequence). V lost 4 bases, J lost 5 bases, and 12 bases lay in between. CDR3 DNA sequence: TGTGCCAGCAGCTCGACAGGTGGAAACGAGCAGTACTTC. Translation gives CASSSTGGNEQYF.

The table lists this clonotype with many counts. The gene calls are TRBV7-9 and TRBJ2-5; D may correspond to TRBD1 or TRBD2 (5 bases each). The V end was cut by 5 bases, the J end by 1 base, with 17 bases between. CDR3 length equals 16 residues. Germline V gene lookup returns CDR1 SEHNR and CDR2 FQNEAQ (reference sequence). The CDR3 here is CASSPRGWGSQETQYF. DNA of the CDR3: TGTGCCAGCAGCCCCCGAGGGTGGGGCTCCCAAGAGACCCAGTACTTC.

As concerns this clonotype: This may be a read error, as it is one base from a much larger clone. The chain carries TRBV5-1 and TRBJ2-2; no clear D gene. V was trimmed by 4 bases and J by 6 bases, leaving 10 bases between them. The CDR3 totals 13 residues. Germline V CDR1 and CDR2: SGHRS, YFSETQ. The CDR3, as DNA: TGCGCCAGCAGCGACCCGTGGGCCGGGGAGCTGTTTTTT. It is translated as CASSDPWAGELFF. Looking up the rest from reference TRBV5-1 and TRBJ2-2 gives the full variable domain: KAGVTQTPRYLIKTRGQQVTLSCSPISGHRSVSWYQQTPGQGLQFLFEYFSETQRNKGNFPGRFSGRQFSNSRSEMNVSTLELGDSALYLCASSDPWAGELFFGEGSRLTVL.

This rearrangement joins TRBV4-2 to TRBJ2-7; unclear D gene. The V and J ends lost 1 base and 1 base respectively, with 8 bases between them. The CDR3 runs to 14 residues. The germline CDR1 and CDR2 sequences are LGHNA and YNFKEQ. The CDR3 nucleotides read TGTGCCAGCAGCCAAGCGCGGTGGTCCTACGAGCAGTACTTC. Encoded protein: CASSQARWSYEQYF.

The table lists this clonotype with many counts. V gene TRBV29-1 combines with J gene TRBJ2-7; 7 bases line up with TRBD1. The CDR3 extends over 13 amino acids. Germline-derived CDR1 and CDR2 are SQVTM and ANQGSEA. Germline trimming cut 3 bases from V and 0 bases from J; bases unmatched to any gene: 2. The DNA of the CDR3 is TGCAGCGTTGATGGGGACAGCTCCTACGAGCAGTACTTC. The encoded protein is CSVDGDSSYEQYF.

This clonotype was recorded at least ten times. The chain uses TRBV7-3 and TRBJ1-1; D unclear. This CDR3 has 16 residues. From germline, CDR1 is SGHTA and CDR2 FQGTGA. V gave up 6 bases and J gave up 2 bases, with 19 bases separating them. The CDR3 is CASSQRRVHINTEAFF. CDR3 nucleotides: TGTGCCAGCAGTCAAAGGCGGGTTCACATTAACACTGAAGCTTTCTTT.

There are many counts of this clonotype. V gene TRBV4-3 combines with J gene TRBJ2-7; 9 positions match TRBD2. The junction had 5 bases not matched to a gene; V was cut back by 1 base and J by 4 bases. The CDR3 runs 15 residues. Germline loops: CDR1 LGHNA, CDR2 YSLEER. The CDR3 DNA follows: TGCGCCAGCAGCCAAGTAGGGGCGGGGGGGTACGAGCAGTACTTC. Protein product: CASSQVGAGGYEQYF.

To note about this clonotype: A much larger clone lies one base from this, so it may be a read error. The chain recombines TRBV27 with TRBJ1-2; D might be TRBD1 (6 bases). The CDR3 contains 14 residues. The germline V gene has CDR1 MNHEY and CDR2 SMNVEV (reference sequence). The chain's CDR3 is CVSRLTGSWSGYTF. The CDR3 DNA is TGTGTCAGCAGGTTGACAGGTTCCTGGAGTGGCTACACCTTC.

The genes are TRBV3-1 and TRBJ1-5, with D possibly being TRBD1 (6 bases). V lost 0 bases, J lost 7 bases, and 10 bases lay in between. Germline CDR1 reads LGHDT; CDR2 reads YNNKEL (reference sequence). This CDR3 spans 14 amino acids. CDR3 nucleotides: TGTGCCAGCAGCCAAGAGGGGGGCGGGCAGCCCCAGCATTTT. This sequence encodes CASSQEGGGQPQHF. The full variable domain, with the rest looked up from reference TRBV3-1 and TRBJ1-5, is DTAVSQTPKYLVTQMGNDKSIKCEQNLGHDTMYWYKQDSKKFLKIMFSYNNKELIINETVPNRFSPKSPDKAHLNLHINSLELGDSAVYFCASSQEGGGQPQHFGDGTRLSIL.

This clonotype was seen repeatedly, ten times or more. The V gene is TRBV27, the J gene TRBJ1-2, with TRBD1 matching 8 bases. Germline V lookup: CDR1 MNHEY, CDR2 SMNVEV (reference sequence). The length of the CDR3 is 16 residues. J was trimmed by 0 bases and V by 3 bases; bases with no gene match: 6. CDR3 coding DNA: TGTGCCAGCAGTTTTTCAGGGGGCGCCTCTAACTATGGCTACACCTTC. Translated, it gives CASSFSGGASNYGYTF.

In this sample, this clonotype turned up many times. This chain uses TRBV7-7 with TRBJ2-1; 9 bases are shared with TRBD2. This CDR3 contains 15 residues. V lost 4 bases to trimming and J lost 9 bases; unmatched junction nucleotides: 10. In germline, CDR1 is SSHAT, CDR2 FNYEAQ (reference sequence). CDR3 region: CASSSNPSGEFEQFF. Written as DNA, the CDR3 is TGTGCCAGCAGCTCCAACCCTAGCGGGGAGTTTGAGCAGTTCTTC. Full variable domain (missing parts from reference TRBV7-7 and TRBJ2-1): GAGVSQSPRYKVTKRGQDVTLRCDPISSHATLYWYQQALGQGPEFLTYFNYEAQPDKSGLPSDRFSAERPEGSISTLTIQRTEQRDSAMYRCASSSNPSGEFEQFFGPGTRLTVL.

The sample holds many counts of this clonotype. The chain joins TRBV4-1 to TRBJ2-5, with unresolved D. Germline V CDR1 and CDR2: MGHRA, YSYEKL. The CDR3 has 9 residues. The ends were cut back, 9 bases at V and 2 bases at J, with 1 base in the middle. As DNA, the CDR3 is TGCGCCAGTCAAGAGACCCAGTACTTC. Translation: CASQETQYF.

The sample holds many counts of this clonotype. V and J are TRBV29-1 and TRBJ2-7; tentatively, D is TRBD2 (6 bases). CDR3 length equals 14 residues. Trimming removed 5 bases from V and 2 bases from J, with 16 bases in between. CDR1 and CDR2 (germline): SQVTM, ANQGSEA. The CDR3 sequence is CSVRLNGRPYEQYF. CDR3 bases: TGCAGCGTTCGACTAAACGGGAGACCCTACGAGCAGTACTTC.

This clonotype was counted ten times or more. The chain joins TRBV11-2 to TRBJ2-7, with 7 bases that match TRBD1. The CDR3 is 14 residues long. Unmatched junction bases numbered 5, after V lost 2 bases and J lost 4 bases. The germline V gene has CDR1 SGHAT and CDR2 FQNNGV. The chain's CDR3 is CASSLRQGTYEQYF. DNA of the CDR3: TGTGCCAGCAGCTTAAGACAGGGCACATACGAGCAGTACTTC.

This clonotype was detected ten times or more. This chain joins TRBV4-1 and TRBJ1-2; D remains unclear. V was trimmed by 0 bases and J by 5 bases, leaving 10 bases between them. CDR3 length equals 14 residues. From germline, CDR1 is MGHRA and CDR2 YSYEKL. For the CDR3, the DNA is TGCGCCAGCAGCCAAGAACTTGCTGCGTATGGCTACACCTTC. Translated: CASSQELAAYGYTF.

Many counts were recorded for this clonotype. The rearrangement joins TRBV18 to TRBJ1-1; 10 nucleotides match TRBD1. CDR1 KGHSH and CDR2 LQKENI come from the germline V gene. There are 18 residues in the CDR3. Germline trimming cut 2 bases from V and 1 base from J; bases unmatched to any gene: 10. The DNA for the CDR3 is TGTGCCAGCTCACCAGGATCGGGACAGGGGACCAGGAACACTGAAGCTTTCTTT. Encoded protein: CASSPGSGQGTRNTEAFF.

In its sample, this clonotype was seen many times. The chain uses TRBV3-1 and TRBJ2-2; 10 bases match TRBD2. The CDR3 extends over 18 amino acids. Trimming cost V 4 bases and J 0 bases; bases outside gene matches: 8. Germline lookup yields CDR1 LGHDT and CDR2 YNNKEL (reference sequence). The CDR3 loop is CASSPRLAGFSNTGELFF. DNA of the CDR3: TGTGCCAGCAGCCCCCGACTAGCGGGCTTTTCGAACACCGGGGAGCTGTTTTTT.

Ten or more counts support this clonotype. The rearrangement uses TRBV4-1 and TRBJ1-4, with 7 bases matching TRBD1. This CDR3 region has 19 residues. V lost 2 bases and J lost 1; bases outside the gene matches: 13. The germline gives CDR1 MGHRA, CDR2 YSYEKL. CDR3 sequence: CASSQPRDSSSITNEKLFF. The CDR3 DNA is TGCGCCAGCAGCCAACCCCGGGACAGCTCGTCCATAACTAATGAAAAACTGTTTTTT.

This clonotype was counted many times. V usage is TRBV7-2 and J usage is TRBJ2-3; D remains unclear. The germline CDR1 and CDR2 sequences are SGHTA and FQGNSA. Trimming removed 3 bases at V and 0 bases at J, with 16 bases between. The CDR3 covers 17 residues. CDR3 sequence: CASSFLPSFTSTDTQYF. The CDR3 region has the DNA TGTGCCAGCAGCTTTTTACCGTCTTTTACTAGCACAGATACGCAGTATTTT. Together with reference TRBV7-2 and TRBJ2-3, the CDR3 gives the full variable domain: GAGVSQSPSNKVTEKGKDVELRCDPISGHTALYWYRQSLGQGLEFLIYFQGNSAPDKSGLPSDRFSAERTGGSVSTLTIQRTQQEDSAVYLCASSFLPSFTSTDTQYFGPGTRLTVL.

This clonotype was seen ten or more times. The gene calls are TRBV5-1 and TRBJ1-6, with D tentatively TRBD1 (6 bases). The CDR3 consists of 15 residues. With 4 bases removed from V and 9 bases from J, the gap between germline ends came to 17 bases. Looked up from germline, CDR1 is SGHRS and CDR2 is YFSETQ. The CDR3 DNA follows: TGCGCCAGCAGCCGGGAGAGGACAGATATTTCACCCCTCCACTTT. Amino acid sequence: CASSRERTDISPLHF.